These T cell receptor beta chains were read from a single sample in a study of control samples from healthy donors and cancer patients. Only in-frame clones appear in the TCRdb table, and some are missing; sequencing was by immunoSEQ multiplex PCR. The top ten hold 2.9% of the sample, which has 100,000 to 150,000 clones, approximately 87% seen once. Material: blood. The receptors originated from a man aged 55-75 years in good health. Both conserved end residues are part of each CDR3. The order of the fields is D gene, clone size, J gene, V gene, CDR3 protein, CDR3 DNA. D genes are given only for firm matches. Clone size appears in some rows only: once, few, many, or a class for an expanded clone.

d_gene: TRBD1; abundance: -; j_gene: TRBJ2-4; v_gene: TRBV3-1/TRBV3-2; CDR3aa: CASSQVQFQGDLIDF; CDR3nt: TGTGCCAGCAGCCAAGTTCAGTTCCAGGGGGACCTTATCGACTTC
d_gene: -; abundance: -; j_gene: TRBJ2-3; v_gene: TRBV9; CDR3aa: CASSPLRVDTQYF; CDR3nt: TGTGCCAGCAGCCCACTGAGGGTAGATACGCAGTATTTT
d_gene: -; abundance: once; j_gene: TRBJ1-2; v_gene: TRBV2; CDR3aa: CASRSGPGYGYTF; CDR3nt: TGTGCCAGCAGGTCGGGACCAGGCTATGGCTACACCTTC
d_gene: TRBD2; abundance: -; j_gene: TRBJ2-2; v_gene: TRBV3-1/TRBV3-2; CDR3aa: CASSPTGTSATGELFF; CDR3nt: TGTGCCAGCAGCCCAACCGGGACTAGTGCAACCGGGGAGCTGTTTTTT
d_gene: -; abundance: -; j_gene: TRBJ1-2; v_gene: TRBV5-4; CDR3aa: CASSLENYGYTF; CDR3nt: TGTGCCAGCAGCTTAGAGAACTATGGCTACACCTTC
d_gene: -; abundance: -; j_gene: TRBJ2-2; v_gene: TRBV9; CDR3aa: CASSAGGVLGTGELFF; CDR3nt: TGTGCCAGCAGCGCAGGTGGTGTTTTGGGGACCGGGGAGCTGTTTTTT
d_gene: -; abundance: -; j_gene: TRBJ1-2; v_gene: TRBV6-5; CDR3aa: CASSRGHNYGYTF; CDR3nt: TGTGCCAGCAGTCGAGGCCACAACTATGGCTACACCTTC
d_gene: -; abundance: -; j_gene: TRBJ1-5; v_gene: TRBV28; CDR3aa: CASSSELTTYSNQPQHF; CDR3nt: TGTGCCAGCAGTTCCGAGCTGACCACATATAGCAATCAGCCCCAGCATTTT
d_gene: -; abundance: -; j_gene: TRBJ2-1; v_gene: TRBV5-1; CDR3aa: CASSLGAASYNEQFF; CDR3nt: TGCGCCAGCAGCTTGGGAGCCGCTTCCTACAATGAGCAGTTCTTC
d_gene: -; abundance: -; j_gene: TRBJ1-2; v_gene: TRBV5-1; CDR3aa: CASSPEGGYGYTF; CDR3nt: TGCGCCAGCAGCCCGGAAGGGGGCTATGGCTACACCTTC
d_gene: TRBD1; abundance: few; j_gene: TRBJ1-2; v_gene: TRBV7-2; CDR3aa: CASSTGQDSSGYTF; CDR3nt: TGTGCCAGCAGTACTGGACAGGATAGTAGTGGCTACACCTTC
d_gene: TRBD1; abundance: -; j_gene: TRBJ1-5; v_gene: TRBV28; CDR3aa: CASSAGPGTGDQPQHF; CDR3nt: TGTGCCAGCAGTGCTGGACCGGGGACAGGGGATCAGCCCCAGCATTTT
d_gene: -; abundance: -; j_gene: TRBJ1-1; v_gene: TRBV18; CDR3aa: CASSPPRGGTEAFF; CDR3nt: TGTGCCAGCTCACCACCGAGGGGAGGTACTGAAGCTTTCTTT
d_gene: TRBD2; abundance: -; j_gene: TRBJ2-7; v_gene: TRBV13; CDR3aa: CASSRMGLAGVGDEQYF; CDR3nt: TGTGCCAGCAGCCGAATGGGACTAGCGGGGGTCGGGGACGAGCAGTACTTC
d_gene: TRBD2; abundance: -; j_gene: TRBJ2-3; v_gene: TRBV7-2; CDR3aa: CASSMGLATDTQYF; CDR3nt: TGTGCCAGCAGCATGGGACTAGCGACAGATACGCAGTATTTT
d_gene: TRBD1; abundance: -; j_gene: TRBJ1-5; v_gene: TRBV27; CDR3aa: CASQGAGNQPQHF; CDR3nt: TGTGCCAGCCAGGGGGCAGGCAATCAGCCCCAGCATTTT
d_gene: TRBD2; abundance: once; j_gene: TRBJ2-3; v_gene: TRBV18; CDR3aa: CASSPIAGVRSTDTQYF; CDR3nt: TGTGCCAGCTCACCGATAGCGGGGGTCCGAAGCACAGATACGCAGTATTTT
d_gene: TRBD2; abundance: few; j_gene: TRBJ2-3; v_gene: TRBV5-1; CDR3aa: CASSSESGGGGTDTQYF; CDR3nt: TGCGCCAGCAGCTCAGAGAGTGGTGGGGGGGGCACAGATACGCAGTATTTT
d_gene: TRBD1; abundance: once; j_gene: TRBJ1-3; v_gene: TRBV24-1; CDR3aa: CATSDPRDSHSGNTIYF; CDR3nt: TGTGCCACCAGTGACCCCCGGGACAGCCACTCTGGAAACACCATATATTTT
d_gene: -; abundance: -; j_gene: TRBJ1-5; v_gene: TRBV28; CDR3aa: CASTNRGYSNQPQHF; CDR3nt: TGTGCCAGCACCAATCGGGGGTATAGCAATCAGCCCCAGCATTTT
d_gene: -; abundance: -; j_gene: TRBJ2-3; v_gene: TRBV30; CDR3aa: CAWSVFSTQYF; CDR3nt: TGTGCCTGGAGTGTATTTTCAACGCAGTATTTT
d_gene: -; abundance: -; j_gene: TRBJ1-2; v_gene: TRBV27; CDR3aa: CASKTGSNYGYTF; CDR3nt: TGTGCCAGCAAAACAGGGTCAAACTATGGCTACACCTTC
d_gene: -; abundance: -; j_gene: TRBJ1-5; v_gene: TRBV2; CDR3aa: CASTVGGAIDQPQHF; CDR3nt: TGTGCCAGCACCGTGGGGGGGGCGATCGATCAGCCCCAGCATTTT
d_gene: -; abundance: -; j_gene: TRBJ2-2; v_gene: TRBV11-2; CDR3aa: CASSSRSGYTGELFF; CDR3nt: TGTGCCAGCAGCTCCCGTTCGGGGTACACCGGGGAGCTGTTTTTT
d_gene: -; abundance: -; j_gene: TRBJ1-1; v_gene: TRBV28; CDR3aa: CASSLSSTSNTEAFF; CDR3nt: TGTGCCAGCAGTTTATCCTCGACATCGAACACTGAAGCTTTCTTT
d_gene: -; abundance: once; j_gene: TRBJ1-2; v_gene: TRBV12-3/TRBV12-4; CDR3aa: CASTKQVSYGYTF; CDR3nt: TGTGCCAGCACTAAACAGGTCTCCTATGGCTACACCTTC
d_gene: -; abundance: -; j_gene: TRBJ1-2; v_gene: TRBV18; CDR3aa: CASSPQQEAGYTF; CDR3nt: TGTGCCAGCTCACCGCAACAGGAAGCTGGCTACACCTTC
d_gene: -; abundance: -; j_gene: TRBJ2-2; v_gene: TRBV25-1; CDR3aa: CASTSFAGARDTGELFF; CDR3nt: TGTGCCAGCACCTCTTTTGCGGGGGCTCGAGACACCGGGGAGCTGTTTTTT
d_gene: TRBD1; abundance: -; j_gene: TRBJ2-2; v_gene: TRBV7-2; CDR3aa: CASSPQTGGIPGELFF; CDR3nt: TGTGCCAGCAGCCCCCAGACAGGGGGGATCCCCGGGGAGCTGTTTTTT
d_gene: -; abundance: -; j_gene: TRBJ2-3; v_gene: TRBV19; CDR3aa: CASKRQVHTDTQYF; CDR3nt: TGTGCCAGTAAAAGACAGGTCCACACAGATACGCAGTATTTT
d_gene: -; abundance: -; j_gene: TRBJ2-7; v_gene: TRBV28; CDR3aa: CASSLEVGVTYEQYF; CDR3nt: TGTGCCAGCAGTTTAGAGGTAGGAGTAACCTACGAGCAGTACTTC
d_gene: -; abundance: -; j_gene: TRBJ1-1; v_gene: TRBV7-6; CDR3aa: CASSLGLETEAFF; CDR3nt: TGTGCCAGCAGCTTAGGACTGGAGACTGAAGCTTTCTTT
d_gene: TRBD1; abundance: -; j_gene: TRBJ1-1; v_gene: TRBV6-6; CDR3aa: CASSFTGVNTEAFF; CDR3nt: TGTGCCAGCAGTTTTACAGGGGTGAACACTGAAGCTTTCTTT
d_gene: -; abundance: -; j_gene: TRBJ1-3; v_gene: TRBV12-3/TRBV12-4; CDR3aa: CASSLGAGNTIYF; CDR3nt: TGTGCCAGCAGTTTGGGTGCCGGAAACACCATATATTTT
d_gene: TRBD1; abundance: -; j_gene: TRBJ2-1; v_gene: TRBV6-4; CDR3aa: CASSDYGTGHNEQFF; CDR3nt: TGTGCCAGCAGTGACTATGGGACAGGTCACAATGAGCAGTTCTTC
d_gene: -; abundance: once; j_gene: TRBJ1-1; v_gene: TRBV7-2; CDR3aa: CASSSQGSVTEAFF; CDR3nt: TGTGCCAGCAGCTCCCAGGGAAGTGTCACTGAAGCTTTCTTT
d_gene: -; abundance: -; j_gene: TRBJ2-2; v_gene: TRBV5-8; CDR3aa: CASSLGGARGGTGELFF; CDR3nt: TGTGCCAGCAGCTTGGGCGGAGCCAGGGGCGGTACCGGGGAGCTGTTTTTT
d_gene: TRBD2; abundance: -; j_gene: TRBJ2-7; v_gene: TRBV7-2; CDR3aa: CASSPGLAVSYEQYF; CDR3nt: TGTGCCAGCAGCCCGGGACTAGCGGTCTCCTACGAGCAGTACTTC
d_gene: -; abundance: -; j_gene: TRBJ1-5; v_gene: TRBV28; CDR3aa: CASRLNRVLNQPQHF; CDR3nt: TGTGCCAGCAGGCTTAACCGGGTCCTCAATCAGCCCCAGCATTTT
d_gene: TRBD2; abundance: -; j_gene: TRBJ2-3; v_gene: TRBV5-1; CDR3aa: CASSLVAGGPGTQYF; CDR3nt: TGCGCCAGCAGCTTGGTAGCGGGGGGGCCAGGTACGCAGTATTTT
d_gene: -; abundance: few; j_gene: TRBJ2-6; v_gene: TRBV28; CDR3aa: CASSSPGQSHGANVLTF; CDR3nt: TGTGCCAGCAGTTCACCGGGACAAAGCCATGGGGCCAACGTCCTGACTTTC
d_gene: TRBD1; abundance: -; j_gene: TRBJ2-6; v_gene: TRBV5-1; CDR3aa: CASSGQGISGANVLTF; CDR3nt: TGCGCCAGCTCGGGACAGGGAATTTCTGGGGCCAACGTCCTGACTTTC
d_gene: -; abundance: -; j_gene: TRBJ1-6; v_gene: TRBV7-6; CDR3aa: CASSLAPGSSYNSPLHF; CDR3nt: TGTGCCAGCAGCTTAGCGCCGGGGAGCTCCTATAATTCACCCCTCCACTTT
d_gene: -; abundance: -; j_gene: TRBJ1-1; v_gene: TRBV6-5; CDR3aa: CASSRDGGRNTEAFF; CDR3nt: TGTGCCAGCAGTCGCGACGGGGGACGGAACACTGAAGCTTTCTTT
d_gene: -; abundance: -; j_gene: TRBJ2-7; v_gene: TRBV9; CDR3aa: CASSLSEPYEQYF; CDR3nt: TGTGCCAGCAGTCTAAGTGAGCCCTACGAGCAGTACTTC
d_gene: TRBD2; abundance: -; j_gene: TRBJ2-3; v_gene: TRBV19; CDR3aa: CASRVAGGFTDTQYF; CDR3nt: TGTGCCAGTCGGGTGGCCGGGGGGTTTACAGATACGCAGTATTTT
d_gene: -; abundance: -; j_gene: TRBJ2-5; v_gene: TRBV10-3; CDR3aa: CAISEGGVEETQYF; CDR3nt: TGTGCCATCAGTGAAGGAGGGGTCGAGGAGACCCAGTACTTC
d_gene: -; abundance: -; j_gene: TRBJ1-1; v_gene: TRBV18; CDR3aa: CASSPRINANTEAFF; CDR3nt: TGTGCCAGCTCACCACGGATTAACGCTAACACTGAAGCTTTCTTT
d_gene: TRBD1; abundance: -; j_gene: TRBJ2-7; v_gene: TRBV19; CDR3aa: CASSTDPGQSYEQYF; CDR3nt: TGTGCCAGTAGTACGGACCCGGGACAGTCCTACGAGCAGTACTTC
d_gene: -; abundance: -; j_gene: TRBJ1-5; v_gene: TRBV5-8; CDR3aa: CASSLEEHQPQHF; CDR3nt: TGTGCCAGCAGCTTGGAGGAGCATCAGCCCCAGCATTTT
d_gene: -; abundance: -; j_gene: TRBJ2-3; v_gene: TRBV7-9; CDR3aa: CASSLVLPGDTQYF; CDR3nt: TGTGCCAGCAGCTTAGTATTACCCGGAGATACGCAGTATTTT
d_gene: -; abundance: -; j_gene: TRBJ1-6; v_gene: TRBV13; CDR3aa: CASSLGRGDAYTSPLHF; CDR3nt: TGTGCCAGCAGCTTAGGCCGGGGGGACGCTTATACTTCACCCCTCCACTTT
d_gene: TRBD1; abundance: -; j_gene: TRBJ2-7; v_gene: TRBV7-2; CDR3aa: CASSKDRSSYEQYF; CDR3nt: TGTGCCAGCAGCAAGGACAGGAGCTCCTACGAGCAGTACTTC
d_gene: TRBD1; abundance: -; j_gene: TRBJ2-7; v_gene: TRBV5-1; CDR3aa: CASSKGDRGQVEQYF; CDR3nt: TGCGCCAGCAGCAAGGGTGACAGGGGGCAGGTCGAGCAGTACTTC
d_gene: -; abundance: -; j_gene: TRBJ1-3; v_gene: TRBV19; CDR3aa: CASSSGTHSGNTIYF; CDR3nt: TGTGCCAGTAGTTCCGGGACGCACTCTGGAAACACCATATATTTT
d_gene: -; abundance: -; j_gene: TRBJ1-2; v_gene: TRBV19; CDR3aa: CASSRGLGYGYTF; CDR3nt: TGTGCCAGTAGCAGGGGACTTGGCTATGGCTACACCTTC
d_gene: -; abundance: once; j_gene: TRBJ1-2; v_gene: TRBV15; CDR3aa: CATSREAGPYGYTF; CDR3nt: TGTGCCACCAGCAGAGAGGCAGGGCCCTATGGCTACACCTTC
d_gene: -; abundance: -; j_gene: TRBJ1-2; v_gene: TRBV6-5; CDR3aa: CASSYSQFIGAGYTF; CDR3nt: TGTGCCAGCAGTTACTCCCAATTCATAGGGGCCGGCTACACCTTC
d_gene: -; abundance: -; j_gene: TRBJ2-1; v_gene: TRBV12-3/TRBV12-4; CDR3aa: CASSFPPQNEQFF; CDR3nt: TGTGCCAGCAGTTTTCCCCCCCAGAATGAGCAGTTCTTC
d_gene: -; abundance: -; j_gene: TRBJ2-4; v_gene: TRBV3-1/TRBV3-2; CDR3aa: CASSQDKTTAVAKNIQYF; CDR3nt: TGTGCCAGCAGCCAAGATAAGACGACAGCAGTAGCCAAAAACATTCAGTACTTC